This is a list of T cell receptor beta chains from one sample in a study of cytomegalovirus exposure and HLA in healthy donors. Assay: immunoSEQ multiplex PCR; the TCRdb copy retains only in-frame clones and omits some. Of fewer than 250,000 clones listed, 79% were seen once; the top ten hold 1.6%. The sequencing sample was made of PBMCs. These receptors were taken from a woman younger than 35 in good health and CMV-seronegative. Each CDR3 is given with its conserved first and last residue. The D gene is left open where the match is weak. Part of the rows lack a size; the others show once, few, many or a class for expanded clones.

size | D | J | V | DNA | CDR3
NA | TRBD2 | TRBJ2-3 | TRBV27 | TGTGCCAGCTCATACGGGGGGGTGGGCACAGATACGCAGTATTTT | CASSYGGVGTDTQYF
NA | TRBD2 | TRBJ2-3 | TRBV28 | TGTGCCAGCAGTTTACTAGCGGGAGGGTTAGGGACAGATACGCAGTATTTT | CASSLLAGGLGTDTQYF
NA | TRBD2 | TRBJ2-7 | TRBV27 | TGTGCCAGCAGGCTGATGGGGGGGGGAGGGTCCGAGCAGTACTTC | CASRLMGGGGSEQYF
NA | NA | TRBJ2-3 | TRBV5-6 | TGTGCCAGCAGCTTTACATTAGATACGCAGTATTTT | CASSFTLDTQYF
NA | NA | TRBJ2-2 | TRBV6-4 | TGTGCCAGCAGCCCCCATGACAGGAACACCGGGGAGCTGTTTTTT | CASSPHDRNTGELFF
NA | NA | TRBJ2-1 | TRBV5-1 | TGCGCCAGCAGCCAACGGACATACAATGAGCAGTTCTTC | CASSQRTYNEQFF
NA | TRBD1 | TRBJ2-7 | TRBV2 | TGTGCCAGCAGGGACAGGGCACCCTACGAGCAGTACTTC | CASRDRAPYEQYF
NA | NA | TRBJ1-6 | TRBV5-1 | TGCGCCAGCAGCTTGGCTCTCGGGGATTCACCCCTCCACTTT | CASSLALGDSPLHF
NA | TRBD1 | TRBJ1-1 | TRBV2 | TGTGCCAGCAGTGGTCTAGTATTGGACAGGGGCACTGAAGCTTTCTTT | CASSGLVLDRGTEAFF
once | TRBD2 | TRBJ2-7 | TRBV7-9 | TGTTCCAGCAGCAACAGGACTAGCGGGAAGGCCTACGAGCAGTACTTC | CSSSNRTSGKAYEQYF
NA | TRBD1 | TRBJ2-7 | TRBV27 | TGTGCCAGCAGGGACTTCGGCACAGGGGGTCGGGAGCAGTACTTC | CASRDFGTGGREQYF
NA | TRBD1 | TRBJ2-4 | TRBV7-3 | TGTGCCAGCAGCGTTGGGACAGGGGACCCCAAAAACATTCAGTACTTC | CASSVGTGDPKNIQYF
NA | NA | TRBJ1-4 | TRBV7-2 | TGTGCCAGCAGCCGCAACCGGGGGTATAATGAAAAACTGTTTTTT | CASSRNRGYNEKLFF
NA | TRBD2 | TRBJ2-1 | TRBV10-1 | TGCGCCAGCTCCCCCGGAGGTAGCGGGGAGGATGAGCAGTTCTTC | CASSPGGSGEDEQFF
NA | NA | TRBJ2-1 | TRBV27 | NA | CASSSSREGLRNEQFF
NA | TRBD1 | TRBJ1-4 | TRBV6-5 | TGTGCCAGCAGTAAAGGCACAGGGGGTAATGAAAAACTGTTTTTT | CASSKGTGGNEKLFF
NA | NA | TRBJ2-1 | TRBV28 | TGTGCCAGCAGTCCCTCCCCGAGCAATGAGCAGTTCTTC | CASSPSPSNEQFF
few | TRBD2 | TRBJ2-1 | TRBV18 | TGTGCCAGCTCACCGGGACTAGCCAATGAGCAGTTCTTC | CASSPGLANEQFF
NA | NA | TRBJ1-2 | TRBV2 | TGTGCCAGCAGTGAATTGGCAGGGCCTCTCTATGGCTACACCTTC | CASSELAGPLYGYTF
NA | TRBD2 | TRBJ2-1 | TRBV7-2 | TGTGCCAGCAGCTCAAACCTAGCGGGACCATACAATGAGCAGTTCTTC | CASSSNLAGPYNEQFF
NA | NA | TRBJ2-2 | TRBV10-2 | TGCGCCAGCAATTTTACAGGGTTTGCCGGGGAGCTGTTTTTT | CASNFTGFAGELFF
few | NA | TRBJ2-7 | TRBV6-5 | TGTGCCAGCAGTTACACGTCTCGGGGGAACGAGCAGTACTTC | CASSYTSRGNEQYF
NA | NA | TRBJ1-6 | TRBV19 | TGTGCCAGTCGTGATTCGAGCTCCTATAATTCACCCCTCCACTTT | CASRDSSSYNSPLHF
NA | NA | TRBJ1-2 | TRBV29-1 | TGCAGCGTTGAAGCCGCGACAGATAACTATGGCTACACCTTC | CSVEAATDNYGYTF
NA | TRBD2 | TRBJ2-7 | TRBV11-2 | TGTGCCAGCAGCTTAGGACTAGCGGGGGGCTCCTACGAGCAGTACTTC | CASSLGLAGGSYEQYF
NA | TRBD2 | TRBJ2-5 | TRBV30 | TGTGCCTGGAGTGGGTCGGGAGGGGGGGGGACCCAGTACTTC | CAWSGSGGGGTQYF
NA | NA | TRBJ1-1 | TRBV4-1 | TGCGCCAGCAGCCATCGGGGGGAGATCACTGAAGCTTTCTTT | CASSHRGEITEAFF
NA | NA | TRBJ1-1 | TRBV19 | TGTGCCACCAGTAGGGGGATCCTGCCCACTGAAACGAACACTGAAGCTTTCTTT | CATSRGILPTETNTEAFF
NA | TRBD1 | TRBJ1-2 | TRBV7-9 | TGTGCCAGCAGCTTAGCCACAGGGGGCGCAGACTATGGCTACACCTTC | CASSLATGGADYGYTF